These 6 T cell receptor beta chains came from one sample sequenced in a study of T cells in narcolepsy. Repertoires were generated with immunoSEQ multiplex PCR, while TCRdb's copy carries only in-frame clones and drops some. The sample gives tens of thousands of clones, 80% to 85% of which show up once; approximately 1.6% is in the top ten. The material sequenced was memory (CD45RA-) CD4+ T cells from blood. Receptor source: a human donor in good health.

This chain connects TRBV6-5 to TRBJ1-5, with 8 nucleotides matching TRBD1. The CDR3 contains 14 residues. V shed 6 bases and J 2 bases; nucleotides not matched to a gene: 3. CDR1 MNHEY and CDR2 SVGAGI come from the germline V gene. The CDR3 reads CASSPQGGNQPQHF. The CDR3, as DNA: TGTGCCAGCAGCCCACAGGGGGGCAATCAGCCCCAGCATTTT.

The chain couples TRBV6-1 to TRBJ2-5; possible D gene TRBD2, 6 bases. Germline V gives CDR1 MNHNS, CDR2 SASEGT. The CDR3 runs to 13 residues. Trimming removed 8 bases at V and 5 bases at J, with 15 bases between. Here the CDR3 reads CASGGKGVETQYF. The CDR3 coding sequence is TGTGCCAGCGGGGGGAAAGGTGTCGAGACCCAGTACTTC.

The chain uses TRBV27 and TRBJ1-2, with 7 bases lining up with TRBD1. J lost 0 bases, V lost 6 bases, and 1 base had no gene match. This CDR3 has 13 amino acids. CDR1 MNHEY and CDR2 SMNVEV come from the germline V gene (reference sequence). CDR3 residues: CASRGQTNYGYTF. CDR3 bases: TGTGCCAGCAGGGGACAGACTAACTATGGCTACACCTTC.

The chain is built from TRBV10-3 and TRBJ2-7; TRBD1 matches at 8 bases. Germline V gene sequence: CDR1 ENHRY, CDR2 SYGVKD. The junction had 4 bases not matched to a gene; V was cut back by 7 bases and J by 5 bases. The length of the CDR3 is 12 residues. CDR3 protein: CAINSGGHEQYF. In DNA, the CDR3 is TGTGCCATCAACTCAGGGGGCCACGAGCAGTACTTC.

The chain recombines TRBV29-1 with TRBJ2-1; 7 bases align to TRBD2. Germline V gene data show CDR1 as SQVTM and CDR2 as ANQGSEA. There are 13 residues in the CDR3. The ends lost 6 bases at V and 5 bases at J; junction bases unmatched: 7. The CDR3 region is CSVSWRGNNEQFF. CDR3 in DNA: TGCAGCGTGTCTTGGCGGGGGAACAATGAGCAGTTCTTC.

This clone showed up just a few times. V and J are TRBV5-1 and TRBJ2-3, with a weak D call TRBD2 (6 bases). The V gene's germline CDR1 is SGHRS and CDR2 YFSETQ. The V and J ends lost 0 bases and 1 base respectively, with 9 bases between them. The CDR3 totals 15 residues. The CDR3 DNA is TGCGCCAGCAGCTTGGAGGTAGCGGGCACAGATACGCAGTATTTT. It codes for CASSLEVAGTDTQYF. The whole variable domain, remainder taken from reference TRBV5-1 and TRBJ2-3, is KAGVTQTPRYLIKTRGQQVTLSCSPISGHRSVSWYQQTPGQGLQFLFEYFSETQRNKGNFPGRFSGRQFSNSRSEMNVSTLELGDSALYLCASSLEVAGTDTQYFGPGTRLTVL.